There are a few counts of the clone carrying this T cell receptor (beta chain). This sample is part of a study of identical twins. All donors were healthy Caucasians. Per the germline V gene, CDR1 is MDHEN and CDR2 is SYDVKM. With V trimmed by 3 bases and J by 11 bases, 12 bases remained unmatched. The CDR3 has 15 amino acids. MiXCR was run by TCRdb on the 5' RACE reads, yielding one entry per CDR3 protein. The data show 1.5 million or so distinct CDR3 sequences, under 35% seen once. The clonotype comes from a newborn girl in good health. This chain links TRBV28 with TRBJ2-5; TRBD2 matches at 10 bases. The sample comprised cord blood. The CDR3 protein is CASSLDLAGDSEQYF. In DNA, the CDR3 is TGTGCCAGCAGTTTGGACCTAGCGGGAGATAGTGAGCAGTACTTC.